These T cell receptor beta chains were read from a single sample in a study of blood T cells in healthy people across ages. From the 5' RACE reads, TCRdb called clonotypes with MiXCR, one entry per CDR3 protein. This table holds some 1 million distinct CDR3 sequences, less than 50% found once. Sequenced: blood. All receptors derive from a woman aged 60-70 years in good health. Both conserved end residues are part of each CDR3. A D gene is named only where the DNA matches it firmly. Only part of the rows carry a size: once, few, many, or a class if the clone is expanded.

>TRBJ2-7|NA|TRBV7-6|TRBD2
CASSFGTSGRAGDEQYF
TGTGCCAGCAGCTTCGGGACTAGCGGGAGGGCCGGGGACGAGCAGTACTTC
>TRBJ2-3|NA|TRBV10-3|TRBD2
CAILAGYGTDTQYF
TGTGCCATCTTAGCGGGATACGGCACAGATACGCAGTATTTT
>TRBJ2-5|once|TRBV7-9|NA
CASSQRESLRGETQYF
TGTGCCAGCAGCCAGAGGGAGTCCCTAAGGGGGGAGACCCAGTACTTC
>TRBJ2-7|few|TRBV11-2|TRBD2
CASSLATGGTSAHEQYF
TGTGCCAGCAGCTTAGCCACCGGAGGAACTAGCGCCCACGAGCAGTACTTC
>TRBJ2-3|many|TRBV3-1|TRBD2
CASSQDRGSGGNTQYF
TGTGCCAGCAGCCAAGATAGGGGTAGCGGGGGAAATACGCAGTATTTT
>TRBJ2-7|NA|TRBV5-1|NA
CASSRDTPGKLYEQYF
TGCGCCAGCAGCCGAGACACCCCGGGAAAATTGTACGAGCAGTACTTC
>TRBJ2-7|NA|TRBV7-9|NA
CASSLQGSYYEQYF
TGTGCCAGCAGCTTACAGGGGTCGTACTACGAGCAGTACTTC
>TRBJ2-5|few|TRBV6-5|NA
CASSYSNRQETQYF
TGTGCCAGCAGTTACTCTAACAGGCAAGAGACCCAGTACTTC
>TRBJ2-7|NA|TRBV20-1|TRBD2
CSAQREGRLQSQYF
TGCAGTGCTCAACGGGAGGGCCGATTGCAATCGCAGTACTTC
>TRBJ2-4|once|TRBV20-1|NA
CSARGGGDGLAKNIQYF
TGCAGTGCTAGAGGTGGGGGTGACGGGCTAGCCAAAAACATTCAGTACTTC
>TRBJ2-7|NA|TRBV28|TRBD2
CASSLSVGGGLLLEQYF
TGTGCCAGCAGTTTATCCGTGGGCGGGGGGCTCCTCCTCGAGCAGTACTTC
>TRBJ2-5|NA|TRBV6-1|NA
CASTMAGGQETQYF
TGTGCCAGCACCATGGCCGGGGGCCAAGAGACCCAGTACTTC
>TRBJ2-7|NA|TRBV5-1|TRBD2
CASSSPGGEALSNEQYF
TGCGCCAGCAGCTCGCCGGGGGGGGAAGCCCTCTCCAATGAGCAGTACTTC
>TRBJ2-7|NA|TRBV20-1|TRBD2
CSAPNEGLAGVNEQYF
TGCAGTGCTCCCAATGAAGGACTAGCGGGAGTCAACGAGCAGTACTTC
>TRBJ2-7|many|TRBV6-5|TRBD2
CASSSGTTYEQYF
TGTGCCAGCAGTTCCGGGACTACCTACGAGCAGTACTTC
>TRBJ2-7|NA|TRBV28|NA
CASRSGRWAQYF
TGTGCCAGCAGGTCGGGGAGGTGGGCGCAGTACTTC
>TRBJ2-5|NA|TRBV20-1|TRBD2
CSGTSGNQETQYF
TGCAGCGGAACTAGCGGGAACCAAGAGACCCAGTACTTC
>TRBJ2-7|many|TRBV20-1|NA
CSARDRSISSYEQYF
TGCAGTGCTAGAGACCGGTCCATAAGCTCCTACGAGCAGTACTTC
>TRBJ2-1|few|TRBV24-1|NA
CATSDFRGGAINEQFF
TGTGCCACCAGTGATTTCCGCGGAGGAGCCATCAATGAGCAGTTCTTC
>TRBJ2-4|NA|TRBV11-2|NA
CASSFYSGEGSVAKNIQYF
TGTGCCAGCAGCTTCTATAGCGGAGAGGGGTCTGTGGCCAAAAACATTCAGTACTTC
>TRBJ1-1|NA|TRBV29-1|NA
CSVPGVGNTEAFF
TGCAGCGTCCCTGGCGTGGGGAACACTGAAGCTTTCTTT
>TRBJ2-5|few|TRBV15|NA
CATSRLSGEFETQYF
TGTGCCACCAGTAGACTTTCGGGAGAATTTGAGACCCAGTACTTC
>TRBJ1-1|NA|TRBV30|NA
CAWIRTEAFF
TGTGCCTGGATACGGACTGAAGCTTTCTTT
>TRBJ2-7|few|TRBV5-1|NA
CASRERAVAVAKPSYEQYF
TGCGCCAGCAGGGAGAGGGCAGTAGCTGTCGCTAAACCGTCCTACGAGCAGTACTTC
>TRBJ2-3|NA|TRBV20-1|TRBD1
CSARSPDRGTGDTQYF
TGCAGTGCTAGATCCCCGGACAGGGGGACAGGAGATACGCAGTATTTT
>TRBJ2-7|NA|TRBV27|TRBD2
CASSLSGLAGAYEQYF
TGTGCCAGCAGTTTAAGTGGATTAGCGGGAGCCTACGAGCAGTACTTC
>TRBJ2-3|few|TRBV4-1|TRBD2
CASSQEPGLAGGATQYF
TGCGCCAGCAGCCAGGAACCGGGACTAGCGGGAGGAGCTACGCAGTATTTT
>TRBJ2-1|NA|TRBV3-1|NA
CASRSDSVGSYNEQFF
TGTGCCAGCAGATCCGACAGTGTGGGCTCCTACAATGAGCAGTTCTTC
>TRBJ2-7|NA|TRBV7-2|TRBD2
CASRPRAGGPYEQYF
TGTGCCAGCAGGCCTAGAGCGGGGGGCCCCTACGAGCAGTACTTC
>TRBJ2-7|NA|TRBV28|NA
CASSLRLGDTYNEQYF
TGTGCCAGCAGTTTACGATTGGGAGATACCTACAATGAGCAGTACTTC
>TRBJ2-5|NA|TRBV15|NA
CATMGKQETQYF
TGTGCCACCATGGGGAAGCAAGAGACCCAGTACTTC
>TRBJ1-1|few|TRBV10-3|NA
CAISETMNTEAFF
TGTGCCATCAGTGAGACTATGAACACTGAAGCTTTCTTT
>TRBJ2-1|few|TRBV29-1|TRBD2
CSVLRGPTSGEQFF
TGCAGCGTTCTCCGTGGCCCAACTAGCGGGGAGCAGTTCTTC
>TRBJ2-7|NA|TRBV12-3/TRBV12-4|TRBD2
CASSLAGGSGSYEQYF
TGTGCCAGCAGTTTAGCCGGGGGGAGTGGCTCCTACGAGCAGTACTTC
>TRBJ1-1|NA|TRBV7-6|TRBD1
CASSLLSQGTEAFF
TGTGCCAGCAGCCTACTCTCACAGGGGACTGAAGCTTTCTTT
>TRBJ2-7|NA|TRBV20-1|NA
CSARDYPEQYF
TGCAGTGCCCGCGACTACCCCGAGCAGTACTTC
>TRBJ2-1|NA|TRBV12-3/TRBV12-4|NA
CATPTDNEQFF
TGTGCCACCCCGACTGACAATGAGCAGTTCTTC
>TRBJ2-2|NA|TRBV29-1|NA
CSVDTGELFF
TGCAGCGTCGACACCGGGGAGCTGTTTTTT
>TRBJ2-3|NA|TRBV27|TRBD2
CASMSRTSGRPDTQYF
TGTGCCAGCATGTCCCGGACTAGCGGGAGGCCCGATACGCAGTATTTT
>TRBJ1-1|NA|TRBV12-3/TRBV12-4|NA
CASSLMANTEAFF
TGTGCCAGCAGTTTAATGGCGAACACTGAAGCTTTCTTT
>TRBJ1-6|NA|TRBV6-1|NA
CASRTDTYNSPLHF
TGTGCCAGCAGAACGGACACTTATAATTCACCCCTCCACTTT
>TRBJ2-1|NA|TRBV5-1|NA
CASSLAGPKSGNEQFF
TGCGCCAGCAGCTTGGCAGGGCCAAAAAGCGGCAATGAGCAGTTCTTC
>TRBJ2-3|NA|TRBV7-8|NA
CASSLTTAGPDTQYF
TGTGCCAGCAGCTTAACAACTGCGGGACCCGATACGCAGTATTTT
>TRBJ1-2|few|TRBV5-4|NA
CASSLGQNGYTF
TGTGCCAGCAGCTTGGGTCAGAATGGCTACACCTTC
>TRBJ1-2|NA|TRBV3-1|NA
CASSQFGTPNYGYTF
TGTGCCAGCAGCCAGTTTGGGACACCGAACTATGGCTACACCTTC
>TRBJ2-1|few|TRBV7-2|NA
CASSYGTPGAEQFF
TGTGCCAGCAGCTACGGGACTCCCGGAGCGGAGCAGTTCTTC
>TRBJ2-7|few|TRBV20-1|TRBD2
CSASGSGSSYEQYF
TGCAGTGCTAGCGGTAGCGGGAGCTCCTACGAGCAGTACTTC
>TRBJ2-3|NA|TRBV7-9|TRBD2
CASSLAVASGGVADTQYF
TGTGCCAGCAGCTTAGCCGTGGCTAGCGGGGGGGTCGCAGATACGCAGTATTTT
>TRBJ2-7|few|TRBV5-1|TRBD2
CASSYRLAGEDEQYF
TGCGCCAGCAGCTATCGACTAGCGGGAGAGGACGAGCAGTACTTC
>TRBJ1-1|few|TRBV12-3/TRBV12-4|NA
CASSLGIMNTEAFF
TGTGCCAGCAGTTTGGGGATCATGAACACTGAAGCTTTCTTT
>TRBJ1-2|few|TRBV28|NA
CASSQFVSYGYTF
TGTGCCAGCAGTCAGTTTGTAAGCTATGGCTACACCTTC
>TRBJ2-7|few|TRBV10-3|NA
CAISEGGGRYEQYF
TGTGCCATCAGTGAAGGGGGCGGGAGGTACGAGCAGTACTTC
>TRBJ1-1|few|TRBV7-9|NA
CASSPPPGAEAFF
TGTGCCAGCAGCCCACCACCGGGGGCAGAAGCTTTCTTT
>TRBJ2-4|once|TRBV3-1|NA
CASSPNLGVLKNIQYF
TGTGCCAGCAGCCCGAATCTGGGGGTGCTCAAAAACATTCAGTACTTC
>TRBJ2-6|NA|TRBV2|NA
CARREGSGANVLTF
TGTGCCAGACGAGAAGGCTCTGGGGCCAACGTCCTGACTTTC
>TRBJ2-5|NA|TRBV7-3|TRBD2
CASSRTSDLGETQYF
TGTGCCAGCAGCCGAACTAGCGATCTCGGAGAGACCCAGTACTTC
>TRBJ2-7|many|TRBV27|TRBD1
CASTGQGSYEQYF
TGTGCCAGCACAGGACAGGGTTCCTACGAGCAGTACTTC
>TRBJ1-5|NA|TRBV3-1|NA
CASSLGVGPSNQPQHF
TGTGCCAGCAGCCTAGGTGTAGGGCCGAGCAATCAGCCCCAGCATTTT
>TRBJ1-2|NA|TRBV30|NA
CAWTGNYGYTF
TGTGCCTGGACAGGGAACTATGGCTACACCTTC